This T cell receptor (beta chain) is from a study of human T cells and chemical hapten exposure. In this sample, this clonotype turned up many times. With 5 bases removed from V and 0 bases from J, the gap between germline ends came to 9 bases. Germline CDR1 is KGHSH and CDR2 is LQKENI. CDR3 length equals 14 residues. TCRdb itself ran the RACE reads through MiXCR, one entry per CDR3 protein. The sample lists 99,000 or so distinct CDR3 sequences; 11% were seen once. The sample's time point: pre-sensitization, week 0. Treatment described: therapeutic diphenylcyclopropenone sensitization with weekly scalp DPC.

This sample comprised whole blood, obtained in connection with sensitization to the hapten diphenylcyclopropenone (DPC). This receptor was obtained from a woman aged 60-75 years with alopecia areata. Some clones in this sample may be carry-over from other donors' samples. J is TRBJ2-3 and V is TRBV18; D is unresolved. As DNA, the CDR3 is TGTGCCAGCTCAGATCTTTCTAGCACAGATACGCAGTATTTT. Translated, it gives CASSDLSSTDTQYF.